This passage covers 19 T cell receptor beta chains from one sample sequenced in a study of blood T cell repertoires in COVID-19. Some clones are missing from TCRdb's copy, which holds only in-frame ones; the method was immunoSEQ multiplex PCR. Found here are 70,000 to 95,000 clones, around 88% of them singletons; the top ten hold 20% to 30%. The sample taken for sequencing was peripheral blood. The source is a human donor in a cohort sampled during active COVID-19.

The rearrangement links TRBV28 to TRBJ2-3; D is unclear. Germline V gene lookup returns CDR1 MDHEN and CDR2 SYDVKM. The CDR3 covers 15 residues. V was trimmed by 7 bases and J by 2 bases, leaving 16 bases between them. CDR3 coding DNA: TGTGCCAGCACTCCTATTTATACGAACACAGATACGCAGTATTTT. This gives the protein CASTPIYTNTDTQYF. The full variable domain, completed using reference TRBV28 and TRBJ2-3, is DVKVTQSSRYLVKRTGEKVFLECVQDMDHENMFWYRQDPGLGLRLIYFSYDVKMKEKGDIPEGYSVSREKKERFSLILESASTNQTSMYLCASTPIYTNTDTQYFGPGTRLTVL.

The table lists this clone with a few counts. The chain recombines TRBV28 with TRBJ1-5; D perhaps matches TRBD1 (6 bases). Per germline, CDR1 MDHEN and CDR2 SYDVKM. This CDR3 comprises 14 residues. The V end was cut by 6 bases, the J end by 11 bases, with 20 bases between. This chain's CDR3 is CASRYRDNLLTQHF. CDR3 in DNA: TGTGCCAGCAGGTACCGGGACAACCTCCTGACCCAGCATTTT.

This clone was seen a handful of times. The V gene is TRBV11-3, the J gene TRBJ2-7, with a possible D match to TRBD1 (5 bases). Germline values: CDR1 SGHNT, CDR2 YENEEA. The CDR3 sequence is 14 residues long. V dropped 3 bases and J dropped 3 bases, with 12 bases sitting between them. CDR3 region: CASSFRRADYEQYF. The CDR3 coding sequence is TGTGCCAGCAGCTTCCGCAGGGCAGACTACGAGCAGTACTTC.

This chain joins TRBV2 and TRBJ2-3; 7 bases match TRBD1. The CDR3 loop spans 15 amino acids. V gave up 6 bases and J gave up 0 bases; unmatched junction bases: 6. Germline V CDR1 and CDR2: SNHLY, FYNNEI. The CDR3 spells CASRVDRASTDTQYF. As DNA, the CDR3 is TGTGCCAGCAGGGTAGACAGGGCGAGCACAGATACGCAGTATTTT.

In its sample, this clone was seen once. The gene calls are TRBV27 and TRBJ2-4, with 7 bases identical to TRBD1. Germline V gene data show CDR1 as MNHEY and CDR2 as SMNVEV (reference sequence). The CDR3 is made up of 13 amino acids. The CDR3 is CGTGAIAKNIQYF. CDR3 DNA: TGTGGTACAGGGGCGATAGCCAAAAACATTCAGTACTTC.

V usage is TRBV4-3 and J usage is TRBJ2-4; D not certain. Germline V CDR1 and CDR2: LGHNA, YSLEER. The CDR3 sequence is 18 residues long. Trimming removed 0 bases from V and 2 bases from J, with 17 bases in between. The DNA for the CDR3 is TGCGCCAGCAGCCAAGATTGGCAGGATATTAGGACCAAAAACATTCAGTACTTC. This sequence encodes CASSQDWQDIRTKNIQYF.

The J gene is TRBJ2-5, the V gene TRBV18; tentative D call: TRBD2 (6 bases). Germline CDR1 reads KGHSH; CDR2 reads LQKENI. There are 13 residues in the CDR3. Between the trimmed V and J ends, which lost 2 bases and 2 bases, there was a span of 6 bases. In nucleotides, the CDR3 is TGTGCCAGCTCACCAGGGAGGCAAGAGACCCAGTACTTC. The encoded protein is CASSPGRQETQYF. The whole variable domain, remainder taken from reference TRBV18 and TRBJ2-5, is NAGVMQNPRHLVRRRGQEARLRCSPMKGHSHVYWYRQLPEEGLKFMVYLQKENIIDESGMPKERFSAEFPKEGPSILRIQQVVRGDSAAYFCASSPGRQETQYFGPGTRLLVL.

The CDR3 nucleotides read TGTGCCAGCAGCGCATCTACAGAGCATGGCTACACCTTC. Protein sequence: CASSASTEHGYTF. V gene TRBV11-2 combines with J gene TRBJ1-2; the D is unclear. CDR1 SGHAT and CDR2 FQNNGV come from the germline V gene. Trimming left V 5 bases short and J 6 bases short, with 13 bases between. The CDR3 is 13 amino acids.

The chain has TRBV10-3 and TRBJ1-5; a weak D match, TRBD1 (5 bases). Looked up from germline, CDR1 is ENHRY and CDR2 is SYGVKD. The CDR3 has 16 residues. The ends were cut back, 3 bases at V and 0 bases at J, with 12 bases in the middle. Here the CDR3 DNA reads TGTGCCATCAGTGACGACGGACACTATAGCAATCAGCCCCAGCATTTT. This sequence encodes CAISDDGHYSNQPQHF.

This rearrangement joins TRBV9 to TRBJ2-5, with TRBD2 identical over 10 bases. The V gene end was trimmed by 5 bases and the J gene end by 1 base; junction bases not matched to a gene: 5. The germline V gene has CDR1 SGDLS and CDR2 YYNGEE. There are 15 residues in the CDR3. DNA for the CDR3: TGTGCCAGCAGTATAGCGGGGGGCCCCCAAGAGACCCAGTACTTC. Its protein is CASSIAGGPQETQYF.

The gene calls are TRBV5-1 and TRBJ2-7; tentative D call: TRBD2 (6 bases). The CDR3 extends over 13 amino acids. In germline, CDR1 is SGHRS, CDR2 YFSETQ. V lost 1 base and J lost 6, with 11 bases in between. Here the CDR3 DNA reads TGCGCCAGCAGCTTGTCGAACGGGGGCGAGCAGTACTTC. Translation gives CASSLSNGGEQYF.

The rearrangement joins TRBV7-2 to TRBJ2-2; D is uncertain. Trimming cost V 1 base and J 6 bases, with 3 bases left between them. Germline loops: CDR1 SGHTA, CDR2 FQGNSA. The CDR3 sequence is 12 residues long. CDR3 amino acids: CASSLGPGELFF. DNA for the CDR3: TGTGCCAGCAGCTTAGGGCCCGGGGAGCTGTTTTTT.

The rearrangement links TRBV30 to TRBJ2-7; no reliable D call. Trimming took off 7 bases at V and 2 bases at J, with 9 bases between the two ends. The CDR3 is 11 residues long. Per germline, CDR1 GTSNPN and CDR2 SVGIG (reference sequence). The CDR3 DNA follows: TGTGCCTTTGGTTCGGCCTACGAGCAGTACTTC. This sequence encodes CAFGSAYEQYF.

V usage is TRBV12-3 or TRBV12-4 and J usage is TRBJ1-2; the match to TRBD1 covers 7 bases. With V trimmed by 6 bases and J by 3 bases, 4 bases remained unmatched. The length of the CDR3 is 13 residues. The chain's CDR3 is CASRKGTDYGYTF. The CDR3 bases are TGTGCCAGCAGGAAAGGGACAGACTATGGCTACACCTTC.

This sequence joins TRBV6-2 or TRBV6-3 and TRBJ2-3; 9 bases agree with TRBD1. Looked up from germline, CDR1 is MNHEY and CDR2 is SVGEGT. The CDR3 spans 16 residues. Trimming took 2 bases from V and 3 from J; bases not matched to a gene: 6. The CDR3, as DNA: TGTGCCAGCAGTTACCGGGGACAGGGTGTTACAGATACGCAGTATTTT. It codes for CASSYRGQGVTDTQYF.

This sequence joins TRBV10-2 and TRBJ2-5; 11 bases are shared with TRBD1. The CDR3 is 15 amino acids. Germline assignment: CDR1 WSHSY and CDR2 SAAADI. J lost 5 bases, V lost 2 bases, and 4 bases had no gene match. Here the CDR3 reads CASSEGQGARETQYF. The CDR3 nucleotides read TGCGCCAGCAGTGAGGGACAGGGGGCTCGGGAGACCCAGTACTTC.

The J gene is TRBJ1-2, the V gene TRBV30; D not resolved. V was cut by 1 base and J by 4 bases, with 7 bases left in between. This CDR3 is built from 12 residues. The germline gives CDR1 GTSNPN, CDR2 SVGIG (reference sequence). The CDR3 bases are TGTGCCTGGAGTGGAGATGTCTATGGCTACACCTTC. This encodes CAWSGDVYGYTF. The full variable domain, its missing parts supplied by reference TRBV30 and TRBJ1-2, is SQTIHQWPATLVQPVGSPLSLECTVEGTSNPNLYWYRQAAGRGLQLLFYSVGIGQISSEVPQNLSASRPQDRQFILSSKKLLLSDSGFYLCAWSGDVYGYTFGSGTRLTVV.

V gene TRBV5-6 combines with J gene TRBJ1-2, with 8 bases that match TRBD1. Germline CDR1 reads SGHDT; CDR2 reads YYEEEE. The CDR3 extends over 16 amino acids. V shed 4 bases and J 4 bases; nucleotides not matched to a gene: 12. This CDR3 is CASSLRAQGASYGYTF. As DNA, the CDR3 is TGTGCCAGCAGCCTCAGGGCCCAGGGGGCAAGCTATGGCTACACCTTC.

The rearrangement joins TRBV28 to TRBJ2-2, with 9 bases fitting TRBD2. The CDR3 contains 16 residues. Germline CDR1 MDHEN, CDR2 SYDVKM. The V gene end was trimmed by 1 base and the J gene end by 4 bases; junction bases not matched to a gene: 4. The CDR3 DNA follows: TGTGCCAGCAGTTTATCGGCGGGAGGGTCCACCGGGGAGCTGTTTTTT. Translated: CASSLSAGGSTGELFF. The full variable domain, completed using reference TRBV28 and TRBJ2-2, is DVKVTQSSRYLVKRTGEKVFLECVQDMDHENMFWYRQDPGLGLRLIYFSYDVKMKEKGDIPEGYSVSREKKERFSLILESASTNQTSMYLCASSLSAGGSTGELFFGEGSRLTVL.